The 24 T cell receptor beta chains reported below all come from one sample, sequenced in a study of radiation and T cells in renal cell carcinoma. Measured with immunoSEQ multiplex PCR; TCRdb has only the in-frame clones, and not every one. The sample includes about 130,000 clones, around 80% of them seen just once. Time point noted: blood 2 weeks post-SBRT. Treatment of the sample: 15 Gy SBRT to primary tumor, nephrectomy 4 weeks later. The specimen was blood, collected from a patient whose treatment included radiotherapy and nephrectomy. These receptors came from a man aged 45 to 65 with renal cell carcinoma.

The V and J genes are TRBV9 and TRBJ2-3; D assignment may be TRBD1 or TRBD2 (5 bases each). CDR1 SGDLS and CDR2 YYNGEE come from the germline V gene. The CDR3 length is 17 residues. With 0 bases removed from V and 2 bases from J, the gap between germline ends came to 16 bases. This CDR3 is CASSVGNRGGLTDTQYF. The CDR3 region has the DNA TGTGCCAGCAGCGTAGGAAACCGGGGCGGCCTCACAGATACGCAGTATTTT.

The chain combines TRBV29-1 with TRBJ1-4, with D unresolved. The CDR3 has 12 residues. V shed 3 bases and J shed 7 bases, with 9 bases lying between them. Germline V gene data show CDR1 as SQVTM and CDR2 as ANQGSEA. The DNA of the CDR3 is TGCAGCGTTGAGGGGTTTGGTGAAAAACTGTTTTTT. This sequence encodes CSVEGFGEKLFF.

The CDR3 nucleotides are TGTGCCATCAGTGAGTCCACGGACGCGATCTCTGGAAACACCATATATTTT. Its protein is CAISESTDAISGNTIYF. This chain uses TRBV10-3 with TRBJ1-3; D ambiguous. CDR1 ENHRY and CDR2 SYGVKD come from the germline V gene. The CDR3 spans 17 residues. Trimming took off 0 bases at V and 0 bases at J, with 12 bases between the two ends.

In this sample, this clone turned up once. The J gene is TRBJ1-2, the V gene TRBV11-2; D call uncertain. The length of the CDR3 is 15 residues. V was cut by 0 bases and J by 3 bases, with 11 bases left in between. Germline CDR1 reads SGHAT; CDR2 reads FQNNGV. CDR3 protein: CASSLDRDGDYGYTF. The CDR3 nucleotides read TGTGCCAGCAGCTTAGATCGAGACGGGGACTATGGCTACACCTTC.

The chain carries TRBV6-1 and TRBJ2-7; TRBD2 matches at 12 bases. Trimming took 6 bases from V and 6 from J; bases not matched to a gene: 6. Germline CDR1 and CDR2: MNHNS and SASEGT. CDR3 length: 14 amino acids. The CDR3 DNA follows: TGTGCCAGCAGGGCGGGACTAGCGGGTCTCGAGCAGTACTTC. It specifies CASRAGLAGLEQYF.

Concerning this clone itself: Sequence at one end of the junction differs from germline and may be a read error. V and J are TRBV5-1 and TRBJ2-7; D remains ambiguous. CDR1 and CDR2 (germline): SGHRS, YFSETQ. The CDR3 sequence is 12 residues long. CDR3 in amino acids: CASSLNSDEQYF. CDR3 bases: TGCGCCAGCAGCTTGAACTCCGACGAGCAGTACTTC.

This rearrangement joins TRBV11-3 to TRBJ2-7; D might be TRBD1 (5 bases). V lost 0 bases and J 4 bases, leaving 13 bases between the germline ends. Germline V gene lookup returns CDR1 SGHNT and CDR2 YENEEA. The CDR3 consists of 15 residues. CDR3 in DNA: TGTGCCAGCAGCTTAGATCGTGGGGCTGTATACGAGCAGTACTTC. This translates into CASSLDRGAVYEQYF.

This rearrangement joins TRBV6-5 to TRBJ1-1; possible D gene TRBD1, 6 bases. Deletions cut 8 bases from V and 13 bases from J, with 20 bases between. Per the germline V gene, CDR1 is MNHEY and CDR2 is SVGAGI. The CDR3 runs 12 residues. CDR3 region: CASVFQGHTIFF. The CDR3 DNA reads as TGTGCCAGCGTATTCCAGGGACACACCATTTTCTTT.

This chain uses TRBV27 with TRBJ1-2; TRBD1 matches at 9 bases. The CDR3 is 13 amino acids. The J segment lost 8 bases and the V segment lost 4 bases, leaving 5 bases of the junction unmatched. Germline CDR1 reads MNHEY; CDR2 reads SMNVEV (reference sequence). CDR3 sequence: CASSSRQGGGYTF. In nucleotides, the CDR3 is TGTGCCAGCAGTTCGCGACAGGGGGGCGGCTACACCTTC.

The genes are TRBV2 and TRBJ1-2; D is ambiguous. The V gene's germline CDR1 is SNHLY and CDR2 FYNNEI. This CDR3 has 15 residues. Trimming stripped 5 bases from V and 0 bases from J, with 13 bases between. The CDR3 sequence is CASSSTMEANYGYTF. CDR3 DNA: TGTGCCAGCAGTAGTACAATGGAGGCTAACTATGGCTACACCTTC.

The V and J genes are TRBV28 and TRBJ2-3; 9 bases are a match to TRBD1. The CDR3 totals 15 residues. V was pared by 7 bases and J by 0 bases, with 5 bases of the junction left unmatched. CDR1 is MDHEN and CDR2 is SYDVKM in the germline V gene. The CDR3 here is CASNLQGASTDTQYF. The CDR3 DNA sequence: TGTGCCAGCAACCTACAGGGGGCAAGCACAGATACGCAGTATTTT.

The chain has TRBV30 and TRBJ2-4, with 7 bases lining up with TRBD2. CDR1 is GTSNPN, CDR2 SVGIG, per germline (reference sequence). This CDR3 has 13 residues. The ends lost 0 bases at V and 8 bases at J; junction bases unmatched: 4. The CDR3 DNA reads TGTGCCTGGAGTGTAAGGGGAGGGTACATTCAGTACTTC. Its protein is CAWSVRGGYIQYF. Variable domain in full (rest from reference TRBV30 and TRBJ2-4): SQTIHQWPATLVQPVGSPLSLECTVEGTSNPNLYWYRQAAGRGLQLLFYSVGIGQISSEVPQNLSASRPQDRQFILSSKKLLLSDSGFYLCAWSVRGGYIQYFGAGTRLSVL.

In this sample, this clone is large. V is TRBV4-3 and J is TRBJ2-4; TRBD1 matches 12 bases. This CDR3 is built from 19 residues. CDR1 and CDR2 from the germline V gene are LGHNA and YSLEER. V lost 0 bases to trimming and J lost 7 bases; unmatched junction nucleotides: 13. CDR3 in amino acids: CASSQDSSYGTGGQNIQYF. CDR3 nucleotide sequence: TGCGCCAGCAGCCAAGATTCATCGTACGGGACAGGGGGCCAGAACATTCAGTACTTC.

This clone was observed a handful of times. J is TRBJ1-5 and V is TRBV30, with D maybe TRBD1 (5 bases). V lost 2 bases to trimming and J lost 6 bases, with 23 bases between them. The V gene's germline CDR1 is GTSNPN and CDR2 SVGIG (reference sequence). The CDR3 is 17 residues long. The CDR3 nucleotides read TGTGCCTGGAGTCCTCCGGGGCCGATCCTCCGTCGTCAGCCCCAGCATTTT. Translation gives CAWSPPGPILRRQPQHF.

The chain combines TRBV29-1 with TRBJ2-3; maybe TRBD1 (5 bases). The CDR3 has 14 amino acids. Germline V gives CDR1 SQVTM, CDR2 ANQGSEA. Trimming cost V 0 bases and J 2 bases, with 9 bases left between them. The CDR3 here is CSVEDQTDTDTQYF. In DNA form, the CDR3 reads TGCAGCGTTGAAGATCAGACAGACACAGATACGCAGTATTTT.

The chain couples TRBV5-1 to TRBJ2-2; the D gene is possibly TRBD1 (6 bases). Germline V gives CDR1 SGHRS, CDR2 YFSETQ. Trimming shortened V by 4 bases and J by 7 bases, and 20 bases separated the two germline ends. The CDR3 is made up of 16 amino acids. Here the CDR3 reads CASSPYSQGPNGELFF. The CDR3 DNA is TGCGCCAGCAGCCCCTATTCCCAGGGGCCCAACGGGGAGCTGTTTTTT.

The chain joins TRBV7-9 to TRBJ2-1; 8 bases are a match to TRBD2. In germline, CDR1 is SEHNR, CDR2 FQNEAQ (reference sequence). The V gene end was trimmed by 5 bases and the J gene end by 2 bases; junction bases not matched to a gene: 11. The CDR3 covers 17 residues. In nucleotides, the CDR3 is TGTGCCAGCAGCGCCGCATTAGCGGGGCTTACCTACAATGAGCAGTTCTTC. Its protein product is CASSAALAGLTYNEQFF.

This chain links TRBV6-5 with TRBJ2-7; possibly TRBD2 for D (6 bases). This CDR3 region has 12 residues. CDR1 MNHEY and CDR2 SVGAGI come from the germline V gene. V was shortened by 4 bases and J by 4 bases, with 8 bases between the two germline ends. CDR3 residues: CASSWDSYEQYF. The CDR3, as DNA: TGTGCCAGCAGTTGGGACTCTTACGAGCAGTACTTC.

Worth noting for this clone: A read error is possible here, since a much larger clone lies one base away. J is TRBJ2-7 and V is TRBV4-1; no clear D gene. The V gene lost 1 base and the J gene lost 4 bases, with 5 bases spanning the gap. CDR1 is MGHRA and CDR2 is YSYEKL in the germline V gene. The CDR3 has 12 amino acids. The CDR3: CASSQVGYEQYF. The CDR3 nucleotides are TGCGCCAGCAGCCAAGTGGGTTACGAGCAGTACTTC.

CDR3 nucleotide sequence: TGTGCCAGCAGCGGTGACAGATACCGCTACACCTTC. It specifies CASSGDRYRYTF. The chain links TRBV9 to TRBJ1-2; D is possibly TRBD1 (5 bases). This CDR3 has 12 residues. Germline CDR1 is SGDLS and CDR2 is YYNGEE. V was clipped by 3 bases and J by 9 bases, with 12 bases between them. The whole variable domain, filled in from reference TRBV9 and TRBJ1-2, reads DSGVTQTPKHLITATGQRVTLRCSPRSGDLSVYWYQQSLDQGLQFLIQYYNGEERAKGNILERFSAQQFPDLHSELNLSSLELGDSALYFCASSGDRYRYTFGSGTRLTVV.

This chain joins TRBV29-1 and TRBJ1-5; 9 bases map to TRBD1. The CDR3 length is 14 residues. Trimming cost V 6 bases and J 6 bases; bases outside gene matches: 9. Germline-derived CDR1 and CDR2 are SQVTM and ANQGSEA. CDR3 residues: CSVGETGGGQPQHF. In nucleotides, the CDR3 is TGCAGCGTGGGTGAAACAGGGGGCGGTCAGCCCCAGCATTTT. The full variable domain, in which reference TRBV29-1 and TRBJ1-5 provide the parts outside the CDR3, is SAVISQKPSRDICQRGTSLTIQCQVDSQVTMMFWYRQQPGQSLTLIATANQGSEATYESGFVIDKFPISRPNLTFSTLTVSNMSPEDSSIYLCSVGETGGGQPQHFGDGTRLSIL.

The rearrangement links TRBV9 to TRBJ2-2; TRBD1 matches 7 bases. Germline CDR1 reads SGDLS; CDR2 reads YYNGEE. There are 16 residues in the CDR3. Germline trimming cut 0 bases from V and 2 bases from J; bases unmatched to any gene: 4. In nucleotides, the CDR3 is TGTGCCAGCAGCGTAGTAGGGGGCTTAAACACCGGGGAGCTGTTTTTT. Encoded protein: CASSVVGGLNTGELFF.

This chain connects TRBV5-6 to TRBJ2-1, with D unclear. Deletions cut 1 base from V and 7 bases from J, with 12 bases between. Germline V lookup: CDR1 SGHDT, CDR2 YYEEEE. The length of the CDR3 is 14 residues. Here the CDR3 reads CASSLWLRGNEQFF. The CDR3 nucleotides are TGTGCCAGCAGCTTGTGGCTTAGAGGAAATGAGCAGTTCTTC.

The chain couples TRBV5-4 to TRBJ1-3, with D tentatively TRBD1 (5 bases). V lost 1 base, J lost 4 bases, and 12 bases lay in between. Germline CDR1 and CDR2: SGHNT and YYREEE (reference sequence). The CDR3 runs to 15 residues. The CDR3 sequence: CASSLSGGSGNTIYF. The DNA for the CDR3 is TGTGCCAGCAGCTTGTCTGGGGGTTCAGGAAACACCATATATTTT.